The present T cell receptor beta chain was sequenced within a study of cytomegalovirus exposure and HLA in healthy donors. Overall study context: Around 77 million unique TCRs from HLA-typed donors made up an early data release.

It was with 60 Vbeta and 13 Jbeta primers that the PCR ran. Method: immunoSEQ multiplex PCR; TCRdb's copy keeps in-frame clones and lacks some. The sample holds around 200,000 clones; about 59% are singletons and the top ten take about 2.9%. As for this clone: The antigen is undetermined.

Study-wide points: An analysis was carried out later, and it reportedly showed fewer N-insertions in an Asian-associated ancestry cluster than the 666-donor mean. Previously analyzed data showed that most TCR beta V segments were productive at a frequency of about 90% or about 30%. According to the study, 160 or so TCR beta chains were cytomegalovirus-associated.

The sequenced sample consisted of PBMCs. The sequence was obtained from a man aged 35-49 years in good health and CMV-seronegative.

CDR3 loop: CASSYPRECEQFF. CDR3 bases: TGTGCCAGCAGTTACCCCCGGGAGTGTGAGCAGTTCTTC. V is TRBV6-7 and J is TRBJ2-1, with D perhaps TRBD2 (6 bases). TRBV6-7 is an ORF for which the function is uncertain. Trimming shortened V by 2 bases and J by 9 bases, and 11 bases separated the two germline ends. The CDR3 sequence is 13 residues long.